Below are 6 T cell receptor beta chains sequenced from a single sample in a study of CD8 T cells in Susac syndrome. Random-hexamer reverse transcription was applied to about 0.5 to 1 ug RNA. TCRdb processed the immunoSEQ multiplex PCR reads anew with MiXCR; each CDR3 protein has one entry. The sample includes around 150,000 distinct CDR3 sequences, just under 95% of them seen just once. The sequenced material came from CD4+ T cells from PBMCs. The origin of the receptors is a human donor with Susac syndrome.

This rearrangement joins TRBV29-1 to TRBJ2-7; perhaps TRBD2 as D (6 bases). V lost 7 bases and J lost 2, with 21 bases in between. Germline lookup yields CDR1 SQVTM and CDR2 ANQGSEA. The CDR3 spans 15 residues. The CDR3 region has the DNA TGCAGCGCTGGACGGGCCGGAGGGGCCACCTACGAGCAGTACTTC. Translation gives CSAGRAGGATYEQYF.

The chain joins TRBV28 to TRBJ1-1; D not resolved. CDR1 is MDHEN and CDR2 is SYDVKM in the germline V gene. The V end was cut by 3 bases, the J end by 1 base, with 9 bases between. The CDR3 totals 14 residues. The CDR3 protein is CASSFPKTNTEAFF. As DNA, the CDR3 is TGTGCCAGCAGTTTCCCGAAAACGAACACTGAAGCTTTCTTT.

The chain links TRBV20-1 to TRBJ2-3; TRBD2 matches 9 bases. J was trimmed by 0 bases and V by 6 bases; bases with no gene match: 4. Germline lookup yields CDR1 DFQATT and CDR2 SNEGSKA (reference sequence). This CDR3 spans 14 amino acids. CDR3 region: CSAPLAGSTDTQYF. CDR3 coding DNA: TGCAGTGCACCCCTAGCGGGGAGCACAGATACGCAGTATTTT.

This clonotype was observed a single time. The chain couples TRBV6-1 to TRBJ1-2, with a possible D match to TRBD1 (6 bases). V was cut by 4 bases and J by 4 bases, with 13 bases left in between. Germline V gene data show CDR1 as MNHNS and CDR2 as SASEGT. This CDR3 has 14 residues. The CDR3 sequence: CASSGSGAGYGYTF. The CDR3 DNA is TGTGCCAGCAGTGGTTCGGGGGCGGGCTATGGCTACACCTTC.

The DNA of the CDR3 is TGTGCCAGCAGCCAAGTATATAGAAGGGAGTACACCTTC. The encoded protein is CASSQVYRREYTF. The V and J genes are TRBV14 and TRBJ1-2; D unclear. The germline V gene has CDR1 SGHDN and CDR2 FVKESK. V shed 1 base and J shed 11 bases, with 14 bases lying between them. CDR3 length equals 13 residues.

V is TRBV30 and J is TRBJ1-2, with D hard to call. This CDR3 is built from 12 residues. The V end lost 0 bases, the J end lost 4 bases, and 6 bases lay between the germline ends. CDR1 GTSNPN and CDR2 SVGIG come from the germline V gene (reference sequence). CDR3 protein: CAWSVGVYGYTF. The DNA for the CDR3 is TGTGCCTGGAGTGTTGGAGTCTATGGCTACACCTTC.